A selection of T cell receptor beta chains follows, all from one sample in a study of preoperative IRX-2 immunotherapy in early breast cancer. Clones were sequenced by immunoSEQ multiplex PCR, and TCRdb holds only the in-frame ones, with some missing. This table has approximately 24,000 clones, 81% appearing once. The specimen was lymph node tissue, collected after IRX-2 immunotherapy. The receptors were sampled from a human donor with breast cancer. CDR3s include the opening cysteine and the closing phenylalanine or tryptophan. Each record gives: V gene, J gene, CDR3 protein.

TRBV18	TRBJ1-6	CASSPIGESPLHF
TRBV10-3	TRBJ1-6	CASSEVGTSPLHF
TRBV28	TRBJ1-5	CASSLSSNQPQHF
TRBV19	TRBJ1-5	CASSPRQGPTQPQHF
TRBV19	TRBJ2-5	CASSILARGGETQYF
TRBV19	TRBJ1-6	CASSELRDRSLNNSPLHF
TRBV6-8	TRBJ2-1	CASRRKKRGINEQFF
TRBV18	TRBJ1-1	CASSPEPGTGVKNTEAFF
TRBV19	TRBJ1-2	CASSIDRGRYGYTF
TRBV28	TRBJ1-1	CASRGSMNTEAFF
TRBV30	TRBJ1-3	CAWSVGYSGNTIYF
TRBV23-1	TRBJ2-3	CASSQPPNMGPAGDTQYF
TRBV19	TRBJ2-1	CASSPPDSTGDEQFF
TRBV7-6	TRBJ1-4	CASSPRTGSTATNEKLFF
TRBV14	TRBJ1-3	CASSQGGNTIYF
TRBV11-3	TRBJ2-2	CASSLNSGGAPGELFF
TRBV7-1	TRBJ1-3	CASSQDQTKLRNTIYF
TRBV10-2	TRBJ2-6	CASSGQESGANVLTF
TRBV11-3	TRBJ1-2	CASSLGKGRRDGYTF
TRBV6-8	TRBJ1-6	CASSPHGQVSPLHF
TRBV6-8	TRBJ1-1	CASGPPGQGNTEAFF
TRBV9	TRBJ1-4	CASSPTGRGEKLFF
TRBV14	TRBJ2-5	CASSLQRGGLETQYF
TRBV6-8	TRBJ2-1	CASSEQRHEQFF
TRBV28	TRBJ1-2	CASSGTGQGPGYTF
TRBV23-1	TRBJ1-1	CASSIRDNTEAFF
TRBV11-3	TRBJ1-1	CASSQGGGLNEAFF
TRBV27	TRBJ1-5	CASSFEGVSNQPQHF